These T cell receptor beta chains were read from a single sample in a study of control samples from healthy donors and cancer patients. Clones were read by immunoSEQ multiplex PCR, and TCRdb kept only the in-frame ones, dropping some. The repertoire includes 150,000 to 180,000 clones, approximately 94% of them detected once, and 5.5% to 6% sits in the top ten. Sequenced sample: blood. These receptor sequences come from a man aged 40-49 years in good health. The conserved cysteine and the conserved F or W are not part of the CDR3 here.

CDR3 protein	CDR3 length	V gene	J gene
ASSFTGTANGYT	12	TRBV5-1	TRBJ1-2
ASSKLKEQGETEAF	14	TRBV21-1	TRBJ1-1
ASSYSPGLRTDTQY	14	TRBV6-6	TRBJ2-3
ASGTGTDYGYT	11	TRBV12-5	TRBJ1-2
ASSSPQEDTIY	11	TRBV7-9	TRBJ1-3
ASSSDPRDEQF	11	TRBV11-2	TRBJ2-1
ASSLLPIRDRGGGYT	15	TRBV28	TRBJ1-2
ASSLGADPLYGYT	13	TRBV5-4	TRBJ1-2
ASSPRTTSFSGNTIY	15	TRBV3-1/TRBV3-2	TRBJ1-3
ASSLFADPNYGYT	13	TRBV7-8	TRBJ1-2
AISDSGNTIY	10	TRBV10-3	TRBJ1-3
ASSSLAENSPLH	12	TRBV9	TRBJ1-6
ASSMGAGDRPLYT	13	TRBV19	TRBJ1-2
ASSFTPGTSEAF	12	TRBV7-2	TRBJ1-1
ASSYRGQGFIYGYT	14	TRBV6-5	TRBJ1-2
ASSSDRGRGTEAF	13	TRBV13	TRBJ1-1
ASSPQTGANYGYT	13	TRBV7-2	TRBJ1-2
AISEGDRANYGYT	13	TRBV10-3	TRBJ1-2
ASSAGGGSNQPQH	13	TRBV9	TRBJ1-5
ASSQGPARTQY	11	TRBV4-3	TRBJ2-3
ASSYVGADTGELF	13	TRBV6-2/TRBV6-3	TRBJ2-2
ASRDGGEQF	9	TRBV2	TRBJ2-1
ATDRGEGGYT	10	TRBV19	TRBJ1-2
ASSPGGNEQY	10	TRBV12-3/TRBV12-4	TRBJ2-7
ASSPPPGEGAQH	12	TRBV18	TRBJ1-5
ASVPRSTSGGWDTQY	15	TRBV7-8	TRBJ2-3
ASSAQGNQPQH	11	TRBV2	TRBJ1-5
ASSKDRRENQPQH	13	TRBV21-1	TRBJ1-5
SVGDRGHNQPQH	12	TRBV29-1	TRBJ1-5
ASRGQFIYEKLF	12	TRBV19	TRBJ1-4
ASSTRPGASYEQY	13	TRBV19	TRBJ2-7
ASSLGGQRTDTQY	13	TRBV5-1	TRBJ2-3